One and the same sample provided the 30 T cell receptor beta chains below, sequenced in a study of blood T cells in healthy people across ages. With a J-beta primer mix and a sample-barcoded 5' primer, a second PCR ran about 7 to 11 cycles. Via MiXCR, TCRdb re-called the 5' RACE reads, giving one row per CDR3 protein. In the table there are about 900,000 distinct CDR3 sequences, 60% to 80% of which are singletons. The sample was blood. Receptor source: a young man in good health.

The rearrangement links TRBV4-1 to TRBJ2-7; D uncertain. The CDR3 runs to 15 residues. Germline lookup yields CDR1 MGHRA and CDR2 YSYEKL. Trimming removed 1 base at V and 0 bases at J, with 10 bases between. The CDR3 bases are TGCGCCAGCAGCCAAGGACGGCGAGGCTCCTACGAGCAGTACTTC. It codes for CASSQGRRGSYEQYF.

A single count supports this clonotype. The chain has TRBV27 and TRBJ1-5; D gene ambiguous. The CDR3 contains 13 residues. V gave up 2 bases and J gave up 6 bases, with 8 bases separating them. Germline loops: CDR1 MNHEY, CDR2 SMNVEV (reference sequence). The CDR3 nucleotides are TGTGCCAGCAGTTTAATGTGGGGTCAGCCCCAGCATTTT. Translation: CASSLMWGQPQHF.

This chain joins TRBV6-2 or TRBV6-3 and TRBJ2-1; TRBD1 matches 11 bases. Germline-derived CDR1 and CDR2 are MNHEY and SVGEGT. The V and J ends lost 6 bases and 0 bases, in that order; junction bases with no gene match: 13. This CDR3 is built from 19 residues. CDR3 protein: CASRGPGQGVFSSYNEQFF. CDR3 in DNA: TGTGCCAGCAGGGGACCGGGACAGGGGGTGTTTTCCTCCTACAATGAGCAGTTCTTC.

This chain links TRBV20-1 with TRBJ2-3; D uncertain. In germline, CDR1 is DFQATT, CDR2 SNEGSKA (reference sequence). The CDR3 sequence is 16 residues long. V lost 6 bases, J lost 0 bases, and 19 bases lay in between. The CDR3 nucleotides read TGCAGTGCCGACAAACAGTTGACTGCTAGCACAGATACGCAGTATTTT. Its protein is CSADKQLTASTDTQYF.

This clonotype was detected once. The chain is built from TRBV7-8 and TRBJ2-6; D not resolved. The germline CDR1 and CDR2 sequences are SGHVS and FQNEAQ. The CDR3 totals 15 residues. With 6 bases removed from V and 1 base from J, the gap between germline ends came to 10 bases. The CDR3 sequence: CASRFDSSGANVLTF. The CDR3 coding sequence is TGTGCCAGCAGATTCGACTCTTCTGGGGCCAACGTCCTGACTTTC.

The rearrangement links TRBV20-1 to TRBJ2-7; 14 nucleotides match TRBD2. The germline V gene has CDR1 DFQATT and CDR2 SNEGSKA (reference sequence). The CDR3 spans 19 residues. V shed 5 bases and J 1 base; nucleotides not matched to a gene: 16. The CDR3 nucleotides are TGCAGTGCTGAGGCATCTCCCCCGGGACTAGCGGGGGAGTCCTACGAGCAGTACTTC. The encoded protein is CSAEASPPGLAGESYEQYF.

The chain uses TRBV4-1 and TRBJ2-5, with TRBD2 matching 8 bases. Matching the DNA end better, TRBJ2-7 makes the J call doubtful. Looked up from germline, CDR1 is MGHRA and CDR2 is YSYEKL. The CDR3 totals 16 residues. CDR3 region: CASSPLSSGSRYEQYF. The CDR3, as DNA: TGCGCCAGCAGCCCCCTTTCGAGCGGGAGTAGGTACGAGCAGTACTTC.

The chain recombines TRBV20-1 with TRBJ2-1; 13 bases align to TRBD2. Germline trimming cut 6 bases from V and 8 bases from J; bases unmatched to any gene: 10. CDR1 is DFQATT, CDR2 SNEGSKA, per germline (reference sequence). The CDR3 spans 15 residues. This CDR3 reads CSAPSTSGGAHEQFF. DNA of the CDR3: TGCAGTGCCCCCAGTACTAGCGGGGGGGCCCATGAGCAGTTCTTC.

V gene TRBV5-1 combines with J gene TRBJ2-1, with 9 bases aligning to TRBD2. J lost 7 bases, V lost 4 bases, and 9 bases had no gene match. Germline lookup yields CDR1 SGHRS and CDR2 YFSETQ. This CDR3 is 15 amino acids long. CDR3 bases: TGCGCCAGCAGCAAGAGCGGGGGGCAGGAGAATGAGCAGTTCTTC. Residues: CASSKSGGQENEQFF.

On this clonotype itself: At one end, the junction sequence differs from germline, possibly due to a read error. The chain is built from TRBV4-3 and TRBJ2-1; no clear D gene. Looked up from germline, CDR1 is LGHNA and CDR2 is YSLEER. This CDR3 has 16 amino acids. This CDR3 reads CASSQDMALLYNERFF. CDR3 nucleotide sequence: TGCGCCAGCAGCCAAGATATGGCTCTCCTCTACAATGAGCGGTTCTTC.

This chain links TRBV24-1 with TRBJ2-7; the match to TRBD1 covers 7 bases. V lost 8 bases, J lost 3 bases, and 3 bases stayed unmatched. The CDR3 is made up of 12 amino acids. Per germline, CDR1 KGHDR and CDR2 SFDVKD. CDR3 protein: CATIGQDYEQYF. For the CDR3, the DNA is TGTGCCACCATCGGACAGGACTACGAGCAGTACTTC.

The CDR3 reads CASRRLAGGADTQYF. The CDR3 bases are TGTGCCAGCAGACGACTAGCGGGGGGGGCAGATACGCAGTATTTT. The chain recombines TRBV2 with TRBJ2-3; 14 bases agree with TRBD2. Germline-derived CDR1 and CDR2 are SNHLY and FYNNEI. V lost 6 bases to trimming and J lost 4 bases; unmatched junction nucleotides: 3. The CDR3 spans 15 residues.

This clonotype occurred a few times. The CDR3 loop reads CASTRPRAGYTF. Here the CDR3 DNA reads TGTGCCAGCACCCGGCCGAGGGCAGGCTACACCTTC. The gene calls are TRBV6-2 or TRBV6-3 and TRBJ1-2, with unresolved D. Germline CDR1 is MNHEY and CDR2 is SVGEGT. The length of the CDR3 is 12 residues. V lost 7 bases, J lost 8 bases, and 14 bases lay in between.

The CDR3 DNA sequence: TGTGCCAGCAGCCAAGCAATTGTAGGAAGCTCCTACGAGCAGTACTTC. It encodes CASSQAIVGSSYEQYF. The gene calls are TRBV4-2 and TRBJ2-7; D remains ambiguous. Deletions cut 1 base from V and 0 bases from J, with 13 bases between. From germline, CDR1 is LGHNA and CDR2 YNFKEQ. The CDR3 loop spans 16 amino acids.

The rearrangement uses TRBV5-5 and TRBJ1-1; no clear D. This CDR3 comprises 13 residues. V was pared by 1 base and J by 8 bases, with 12 bases between. Germline lookup yields CDR1 SGHKS and CDR2 YYEKEE (reference sequence). CDR3: CASSLRQATEAFF. The CDR3 bases are TGTGCCAGCAGCTTGAGGCAGGCCACAGAAGCTTTCTTT.

The J gene is TRBJ2-1, the V gene TRBV27; 9 nucleotides match TRBD1. From germline, CDR1 is MNHEY and CDR2 SMNVEV (reference sequence). V shed 10 bases and J 2 bases; nucleotides not matched to a gene: 9. CDR3 length: 15 amino acids. Here the CDR3 reads CATSSGTGTYNEQFF. DNA for the CDR3: TGTGCCACGTCTTCCGGGACAGGGACCTACAATGAGCAGTTCTTC.

This sequence joins TRBV5-1 and TRBJ2-7, with 7 bases that match TRBD2. With V trimmed by 5 bases and J by 0 bases, 8 bases remained unmatched. The CDR3 has 15 residues. The germline V gene has CDR1 SGHRS and CDR2 YFSETQ. The CDR3 nucleotides read TGCGCCAGCAGATTAAGCGGGGCCCGCTCCTACGAGCAGTACTTC. Protein: CASRLSGARSYEQYF.

The chain employs TRBV7-9 and TRBJ2-5; weak D call: TRBD2 (6 bases). CDR1 is SEHNR, CDR2 FQNEAQ, per germline (reference sequence). With 5 bases removed from V and 3 bases from J, the gap between germline ends came to 28 bases. This CDR3 contains 19 residues. The CDR3 region is CASSAKIGTYSGDKETQYF. CDR3 sequence (DNA): TGTGCCAGCAGCGCTAAGATCGGGACCTATAGCGGAGATAAAGAGACCCAGTACTTC.

This chain connects TRBV4-3 to TRBJ2-1; 7 positions agree with TRBD2. V lost 3 bases to trimming and J lost 3 bases; unmatched junction nucleotides: 8. CDR3 length: 16 amino acids. Germline CDR1 is LGHNA and CDR2 is YSLEER. The CDR3, as DNA: TGCGCCAGCAGCCATCAACCCGCGGGGGTCTACAATGAGCAGTTCTTC. This translates into CASSHQPAGVYNEQFF.

The chain has TRBV9 and TRBJ1-2, with TRBD1 matching over 7 bases. Germline CDR1 SGDLS, CDR2 YYNGEE. Unmatched junction bases numbered 4, after V lost 4 bases and J lost 4 bases. The CDR3 covers 13 residues. The CDR3 loop reads CASSSGGFYGYTF. In DNA form, the CDR3 reads TGTGCCAGCAGCTCAGGGGGGTTCTATGGCTACACCTTC.

As for this clonotype: At one end, the junction sequence differs from germline, possibly due to a read error. This CDR3 reads CASSFTSGSGDTQYF. Written as DNA, the CDR3 is TGTGCTAGCAGCTTCACTAGCGGGTCGGGGGATACGCAGTATTTT. This chain joins TRBV7-7 and TRBJ2-3; 9 positions match TRBD2. Germline assignment: CDR1 SSHAT and CDR2 FNYEAQ (reference sequence). The CDR3 sequence is 15 residues long.

This chain joins TRBV12-5 and TRBJ1-1; unclear D gene. Per the germline V gene, CDR1 is LGHNT and CDR2 is FRNRAP. The CDR3 loop spans 14 amino acids. V was cut by 7 bases and J by 3 bases, with 15 bases left in between. The CDR3 spells CASAPPPRHTEAFF. DNA for the CDR3: TGTGCTAGTGCTCCCCCCCCCCGGCACACTGAAGCTTTCTTT. The full variable domain, completed using reference TRBV12-5 and TRBJ1-1, is DARVTQTPRHKVTEMGQEVTMRCQPILGHNTVFWYRQTMMQGLELLAYFRNRAPLDDSGMPKDRFSAEMPDATLATLKIQPSEPRDSAVYFCASAPPPRHTEAFFGQGTRLTVV.

The chain combines TRBV5-1 with TRBJ1-4, with 9 bases matching TRBD1. The V gene end was trimmed by 4 bases and the J gene end by 7 bases; junction bases not matched to a gene: 8. The CDR3 is 15 residues long. Germline V CDR1 and CDR2: SGHRS, YFSETQ. In DNA form, the CDR3 reads TGCGCCAGCAGCCTACTACAGGGGGCGAGTGAAAAACTGTTTTTT. As protein: CASSLLQGASEKLFF.

This clonotype was detected a few times. The chain recombines TRBV4-3 with TRBJ1-2, with a weak D call TRBD1 (5 bases). Germline CDR1 is LGHNA and CDR2 is YSLEER. The CDR3 extends over 13 amino acids. Trimming took 3 bases from V and 4 from J, leaving 9 bases between them. CDR3 amino acids: CASSQTEFYGYTF. The CDR3 DNA is TGCGCCAGCAGCCAGACAGAATTCTATGGCTACACCTTC.

This chain's CDR3 is CASSSGRDRDFPYEQYF. CDR3 bases: TGTGCCAGCAGCTCTGGCCGGGACAGGGATTTTCCTTACGAGCAGTACTTC. The chain couples TRBV7-2 to TRBJ2-7, with 9 bases aligning to TRBD1. This CDR3 is 17 amino acids long. Unmatched junction bases numbered 14, after V lost 4 bases and J lost 4 bases. In germline, CDR1 is SGHTA, CDR2 FQGNSA.

The genes are TRBV4-3 and TRBJ1-4; TRBD1 matches 8 bases. V was pared by 1 base and J by 3 bases, with 7 bases of the junction left unmatched. The CDR3 is 17 residues long. The germline V gene has CDR1 LGHNA and CDR2 YSLEER. CDR3 sequence: CASSQGFGQGSNEKLFF. CDR3 DNA sequence: TGCGCCAGCAGCCAAGGGTTCGGACAGGGATCTAATGAAAAACTGTTTTTT.

The CDR3 DNA sequence: TGTGCCAGCAGCTTACCCCTAGCGGGGGGCACAGATACGCAGTATTTT. Translating gives CASSLPLAGGTDTQYF. The chain uses TRBV7-2 and TRBJ2-3; 10 bases match TRBD2. Trimming removed 2 bases from V and 1 base from J; junction bases left unmatched: 3. The CDR3 is 16 residues long. Germline V CDR1 and CDR2: SGHTA, FQGNSA.

The rearrangement links TRBV7-2 to TRBJ1-2; 9 nucleotides match TRBD1. The ends lost 6 bases at V and 4 bases at J; junction bases unmatched: 3. The CDR3 is 13 residues long. Germline values: CDR1 SGHTA, CDR2 FQGNSA. The CDR3 here is CASRLTGGYGYTF. The DNA of the CDR3 is TGTGCCAGCAGACTGACAGGGGGCTATGGCTACACCTTC.

The chain couples TRBV20-1 to TRBJ2-3, with 11 bases that match TRBD2. Germline assignment: CDR1 DFQATT and CDR2 SNEGSKA (reference sequence). This CDR3 spans 16 amino acids. V lost 1 base to trimming and J lost 2 bases; unmatched junction nucleotides: 5. CDR3 protein: CSARVSGGELTDTQYF. The CDR3 bases are TGCAGTGCTAGAGTTAGCGGGGGGGAACTCACAGATACGCAGTATTTT.

The sample holds a few counts of this clonotype. The chain recombines TRBV21-1 with TRBJ2-6; the table assigns TRBD2, which was not confirmed against the DNA. TRBV21-1 constitutes a pseudogene. The CDR3 has 18 residues. The CDR3 loop reads CASSKDTAGGPGANVLTF. The CDR3 DNA follows: TGTGCCAGCAGCAAAGATACAGCGGGGGGGCCTGGGGCCAACGTCCTGACTTTC.